Listed below are T cell receptor beta chains from one sample, sequenced in a study of blood T cell repertoires in COVID-19. Sequencing used immunoSEQ multiplex PCR; TCRdb keeps in-frame clones, though not all of them. This sample carries approximately 310,000 clones, 85% of them seen once, and the ten largest clones take over 1.5%. The sequenced material came from PBMCs or T cells enriched from blood (not recorded which). All receptors derive from a woman in her twenties or thirties who had been exposed to COVID-19. The CDR3 runs from the conserved cysteine through the conserved F or W. Fields, in order: V gene, D gene, J gene, clone size, CDR3 protein, CDR3 DNA. A D gene is named only where the DNA matches it firmly. Clone size is stated in some rows and not others, as once, few, many or a class when expanded.

TRBV2	.	TRBJ1-2	.	CASSEELLGGYTF	TGTGCCAGCAGTGAAGAACTATTGGGTGGCTACACCTTC
TRBV4-1	.	TRBJ2-1	.	CASSQDKGVYNEQFF	TGCGCCAGCAGCCAAGATAAGGGGGTCTACAATGAGCAGTTCTTC
TRBV6-1	.	TRBJ1-2	.	CASSEARTVVF	TGTGCCAGCAGTGAAGCGAGGACAGTCGTCTTC
TRBV28	TRBD1	TRBJ1-2	.	CASTDRGRNYGYTF	TGTGCCAGCACCGACAGGGGGCGAAACTATGGCTACACCTTC
TRBV7-2	.	TRBJ2-3	.	CASSLDDRSTDTQYF	TGTGCCAGCAGCTTAGATGACAGGAGCACAGATACGCAGTATTTT
TRBV2	TRBD1	TRBJ1-2	.	CASSEVDRDYGYTF	TGTGCCAGCAGTGAAGTGGACAGGGACTATGGCTACACCTTC
TRBV10-2	TRBD2	TRBJ2-7	.	CASRGREAAYEQYF	TGCGCCAGCAGGGGCCGGGAGGCGGCCTACGAGCAGTACTTC
TRBV19	.	TRBJ2-7	.	CASSPTLGERPYEQYF	TGTGCCAGTAGTCCAACCCTCGGGGAGCGTCCCTACGAGCAGTACTTC
TRBV19	TRBD1	TRBJ1-1	.	CASSVTGGYTEAFF	TGTGCCAGTAGTGTTACAGGGGGGTACACTGAAGCTTTCTTT
TRBV5-5	TRBD2	TRBJ2-5	.	CASSRITSGRGQETQYF	TGTGCCAGCAGCCGAATAACTAGCGGGAGGGGACAAGAGACCCAGTACTTC
TRBV5-1	.	TRBJ2-7	.	CASSLRTASYEQYF	TGCGCCAGCAGCTTGAGGACAGCCTCCTACGAGCAGTACTTC
TRBV24-1	.	TRBJ2-1	once	CATSDPSRIVDEQFF	TGTGCCACCAGTGATCCGTCGAGGATTGTGGATGAGCAGTTCTTC
TRBV30	TRBD2	TRBJ2-1	.	CAWSGLAGENNEQFF	TGTGCCTGGAGCGGCCTAGCGGGGGAAAACAATGAGCAGTTCTTC
TRBV30	TRBD1	TRBJ1-1	.	CAWDRASTEAFF	TGTGCCTGGGACAGGGCGAGCACTGAAGCTTTCTTT
TRBV19	TRBD1	TRBJ1-4	.	CASSITGANEKLFF	TGTGCCAGTAGTATTACAGGGGCAAATGAAAAACTGTTTTTT
TRBV9	.	TRBJ2-1	.	CASSGSVYNEQFF	TGTGCCAGCAGCGGGTCAGTATACAATGAGCAGTTCTTC
TRBV5-5	.	TRBJ1-3	.	CASSFGGDGNTIYF	TGTGCCAGCAGCTTCGGGGGGGATGGAAACACCATATATTTT